This T cell receptor beta chain emerged from a study of CD8+ T cells in alopecia areata listed by TCRdb under 2018. Describing the broader study: Treated patients were enrolled in an open-label pilot trial of oral tofacitinib, 5 to 10 mg twice daily, for moderate-to-severe alopecia areata. Biopsies were taken from tofacitinib-treated patients at baseline and again at 4 and 24 weeks into treatment, and several of those patients also had a later scalp biopsy. Tofacitinib was administered for 6 to 18 months, and 6 months of follow-up off drug were then conducted to assess delayed response and recurrence. Scalp clonality was compared across normal scalp (n=4), patchy alopecia areata scalp (n=8), and alopecia totalis/universalis scalp (n=8). In treated patients, disease severity was measured using the SALT score, which gives the percentage of scalp surface area affected. Human TCRbeta sequencing covered scalp tissue and sorted CD4+ and CD8+ peripheral blood T cells from patchy and totalis/universalis alopecia areata patients and healthy controls. Amplification of TCRbeta CDR3 regions was done by immunoSEQ multiplex PCR using 35 Vbeta forward primers and 13 Jbeta reverse primers. High-throughput TCRbeta sequencing was used to examine T cell clonal expansion in alopecia areata in both the C3H/HeJ mouse model and human patients. RNA came from the PAXgene miRNA kit for fixed scalp, the miRNeasy kit for PBMCs, and the RNeasy kit for mouse skin. The full study reports these points: Unlike mouse skin, which is dominated by gammadelta T cells, normal human skin has resident alphabeta T cells that are also sequenced, and this complicates analysis of the scalp TCR repertoire. Compared with mice, TCR sequences shared between patients were less clear, possibly partly because of HLA diversity across the patient population. With tofacitinib, both scalp clonality and the number of expanded CD8+ clones among the top 100 scalp clones went down significantly. During tofacitinib treatment, many expanded lesional clones remained in scalp and blood, and this persistence may partly explain relapse after treatment is stopped. Because the treated cohort was small and had only one nonresponder, larger studies are needed to examine links between baseline CD8+ expansion and response. Lesional scalp, especially in alopecia totalis/universalis, showed higher clonality and more expanded CD8+ clones than normal scalp, suggesting antigenic drive.

A word on this clone: Its recognized antigen is unknown. There are no base qualities to consult, and no much larger clone falls within one base.

The library came from the immunoSEQ multiplex PCR assay. To provide template for TCR sequencing, every sample had RNA extracted and reverse transcribed into cDNA. First-strand cDNA was synthesized using SuperScript III with a 2:1 mix of oligo-dT and random hexamers. A synthetic immune receptor repertoire was used to measure amplification bias, and any remaining bias was corrected computationally. In the original analysis: Raw reads were preprocessed to remove errors, and CDR3 was defined according to IMGT conventions as the region from the conserved cysteine to phenylalanine. Clonality was calculated as 1 minus Shannon entropy normalized by log2 of the number of productive unique TCRs. Scalp TCRbeta sequences were cross-referenced with sorted blood CD4 and CD8 repertoires so that the CD4 or CD8 identity of scalp clones could be inferred. TCRdb took this table from immuneACCESS and kept in-frame rearrangements with V and J called. Such tables lack part of the clones; where checked against another copy, unresolved V genes explain under half of the gap, and the rest is unexplained. The V and J calls and clone size come from that table; D and trimming were worked out from the DNA. The sample table records some 96,000 clones; roughly three fifths of these occur just once. The ten largest clonotypes hold around a sixth of the sample.

The time point label on this specimen signifies: around 4 weeks on oral tofacitinib. This specimen's treatment or condition label, per the study, means: oral pan-JAK inhibitor, 5-10 mg twice daily. Lesional scalp punch biopsies and peripheral blood were obtained from alopecia areata patients. PBMCs were separated by density centrifugation and stained for CD3, CD4 and CD8, after which CD4+ and CD8+ T cells were sorted on a FACSAria. This TCR was sampled from a human donor with alopecia areata. The sequences come from CD8+ T cells sorted from blood, collected at week 4, from a patient treated with tofacitinib.

The DNA sequence is TGTGCCTGGAGTGTATCCCCACCGGGTGAGGGCGGGTACGAGCAGTACTTC. Translated, it gives CAWSVSPPGEGGYEQYF. The chain was built from TRBV30 and TRBJ2-7, and TRBD2 may be the D gene, going by 5 matching bases. The junction shows trimming of 0 bases on V and 4 bases on J, plus 22 bases between the germline ends. CDR1 and CDR2, per the germline V gene (reference sequence), are GTSNPN and SVGIG. The CDR3 has 17 amino acids, counting the end cysteine and phenylalanine. Only CDR3 DNA remains: 51 bases, in frame from the first base.